These 17 T cell receptor beta chains originate from one sample sequenced in a study of blood T cell repertoires in COVID-19. The data were produced by immunoSEQ multiplex PCR, yet TCRdb's version contains in-frame clones alone and is incomplete. The table lists about 230,000 clones, 70% to 90% of them singletons. Sequencing was performed on peripheral blood. The receptors shown here come from a young woman who had recovered from COVID-19.

The chain links TRBV6-6 to TRBJ2-1, with 9 nucleotides matching TRBD2. In germline, CDR1 is MNHNY, CDR2 SVGAGI (reference sequence). V shed 8 bases, J shed 9 bases, and the junction held 8 bases outside the gene matches. This CDR3 is built from 13 residues. This CDR3 is CASLGTSHGEQFF. The DNA of the CDR3 is TGTGCCAGCCTCGGGACTAGCCACGGTGAGCAGTTCTTC.

This clone was picked up one time. The gene calls are TRBV21-1 and TRBJ1-1; TRBD1, the table's D call, was not compared with the DNA. TRBV21-1 is a pseudogene. The CDR3 has 15 amino acids. This chain's CDR3 is CASSKLGAVNTEAFF. Here the CDR3 DNA reads TGTGCCAGCAGCAAACTGGGGGCCGTGAACACTGAAGCTTTCTTT.

This clone was observed a few times. The chain has TRBV7-2 and TRBJ2-7; 13 nucleotides align to TRBD2. Germline assignment: CDR1 SGHTA and CDR2 FQGNSA. The CDR3 runs 16 residues. V was pared by 5 bases and J by 4 bases, with 8 bases of the junction left unmatched. The CDR3, as DNA: TGTGCCAGCAGCCCGGATGGACTAGCGGGAGTGTACGAGCAGTACTTC. Protein product: CASSPDGLAGVYEQYF.

The rearrangement uses TRBV5-6 and TRBJ2-7; maybe TRBD2 (6 bases). Trimming stripped 1 base from V and 5 bases from J, with 13 bases between. The CDR3 spans 14 residues. Germline V gene data show CDR1 as SGHDT and CDR2 as YYEEEE. In DNA form, the CDR3 reads TGTGCCAGCAGCTTGCGGGAGTCCTTCCACGAGCAGTACTTC. It translates to CASSLRESFHEQYF.

This clone is a singleton in its sample. This chain links TRBV14 with TRBJ1-6, with D possibly matching TRBD1 (5 bases). CDR3 length equals 13 residues. V was pared by 4 bases and J by 7 bases, with 8 bases between. Germline V gene data show CDR1 as SGHDN and CDR2 as FVKESK. This CDR3 is CASSRQGNSPLHF. The CDR3 DNA sequence: TGTGCCAGCAGCCGCCAGGGAAATTCACCCCTCCACTTT.

The CDR3 region is CASRGGYNEQFF. In DNA, the CDR3 is TGTGCCAGCAGGGGGGGCTACAATGAGCAGTTCTTC. V usage is TRBV6-5 and J usage is TRBJ2-1; maybe TRBD2 (6 bases). The CDR3 runs to 12 residues. CDR1 MNHEY and CDR2 SVGAGI come from the germline V gene. With 6 bases removed from V and 3 bases from J, the gap between germline ends came to 6 bases.

The CDR3 reads CASSGSPGQTLYNEQFF. CDR3 bases: TGTGCCAGCAGCGGATCGCCGGGACAGACTTTATACAATGAGCAGTTCTTC. V gene TRBV9 combines with J gene TRBJ2-1; 7 bases are shared with TRBD1. V shed 3 bases, J shed 4 bases, and the junction held 13 bases outside the gene matches. The germline V gene encodes CDR1 SGDLS and CDR2 YYNGEE. The CDR3 totals 17 residues.

The V and J genes are TRBV19 and TRBJ2-7, with 8 bases matching TRBD2. CDR1 and CDR2 (germline): LNHDA, SQIVND (reference sequence). The CDR3 covers 15 residues. The V and J ends lost 3 bases and 3 bases, in that order; junction bases with no gene match: 7. The CDR3 coding sequence is TGTGCCAGTAGTATTGCAGGGAGCGGGAGCTACGAGCAGTACTTC. Amino acids: CASSIAGSGSYEQYF. Based on the CDR3 plus reference TRBV19 and TRBJ2-7, the full variable domain is DGGITQSPKYLFRKEGQNVTLSCEQNLNHDAMYWYRQDPGQGLRLIYYSQIVNDFQKGDIAEGYSVSREKKESFPLTVTSAQKNPTAFYLCASSIAGSGSYEQYFGPGTRLTVT.

This chain connects TRBV6-7 to TRBJ2-7, with 12 bases identical to TRBD2. TRBV6-7 is assigned to the ORF class and has an uncertain function. This CDR3 spans 19 amino acids. V lost 5 bases, J lost 3 bases, and 17 bases stayed unmatched. The CDR3 DNA follows: TGTGCCAGCAGTATTACTAGCGGGAGGCCGTACCCGTGTGACTACGAGCAGTACTTC. The encoded protein is CASSITSGRPYPCDYEQYF.

The genes are TRBV9 and TRBJ2-3; 10 bases are a match to TRBD2. The CDR3 is 16 residues long. The germline gives CDR1 SGDLS, CDR2 YYNGEE. With 0 bases clipped from V and 5 bases from J, the junction kept 6 bases outside the gene matches. The CDR3: CASSVGASGSGDTQYF. CDR3 sequence (DNA): TGTGCCAGCAGCGTAGGCGCTAGCGGGAGCGGAGATACGCAGTATTTT. Variable domain in full (rest from reference TRBV9 and TRBJ2-3): DSGVTQTPKHLITATGQRVTLRCSPRSGDLSVYWYQQSLDQGLQFLIQYYNGEERAKGNILERFSAQQFPDLHSELNLSSLELGDSALYFCASSVGASGSGDTQYFGPGTRLTVL.

As DNA, the CDR3 is TGTGCCAGCAGTCTACAAGACAGGCGCTATCAGCCCCAGCATTTT. Translated: CASSLQDRRYQPQHF. The genes are TRBV6-5 and TRBJ1-5, with a weak D call TRBD1 (6 bases). Trimming cost V 5 bases and J 5 bases, with 16 bases left between them. CDR3 length: 15 residues. CDR1 and CDR2 (germline): MNHEY, SVGAGI.

This chain links TRBV6-2 or TRBV6-3 with TRBJ1-5; no clear D gene. Trimming pared 0 bases from V and 6 bases from J, leaving 9 bases between. Germline values: CDR1 MNHEY, CDR2 SVGEGT. This CDR3 is 14 amino acids long. The CDR3 is CASSYSGGVQPQHF. The CDR3 nucleotides read TGTGCCAGCAGTTACTCGGGCGGGGTTCAGCCCCAGCATTTT.

In nucleotides, the CDR3 is TGTGCCAGCAGTTACTCAATCGACGGGACTGGTACGGAGACCCAGTACTTC. This translates into CASSYSIDGTGTETQYF. This rearrangement joins TRBV6-2 or TRBV6-3 to TRBJ2-5; the D gene is possibly TRBD2 (6 bases). This CDR3 comprises 17 residues. Germline CDR1 and CDR2: MNHEY and SVGEGT. Trimming pared 0 bases from V and 5 bases from J, leaving 19 bases between.

This chain links TRBV11-2 with TRBJ2-1; 10 bases map to TRBD1. CDR3 length: 19 residues. The junction had 13 bases not matched to a gene; V was cut back by 0 bases and J by 5 bases. Germline CDR1 SGHAT, CDR2 FQNNGV. In nucleotides, the CDR3 is TGTGCCAGCAGCTTAGATTATGTCGGCAGGGACAGGGGCCACAATGAGCAGTTCTTC. This gives the protein CASSLDYVGRDRGHNEQFF.

The V call is TRBV4-1, the J call TRBJ1-6; no clear D. CDR3 length: 16 residues. The V gene lost 3 bases and the J gene lost 5 bases, with 14 bases spanning the gap. The germline CDR1 and CDR2 sequences are MGHRA and YSYEKL. CDR3 DNA sequence: TGCGCCAGCAGCCAGAGGGCTGGACTCGATAATTCACCCCTCCACTTT. Protein: CASSQRAGLDNSPLHF.

The rearrangement joins TRBV6-5 to TRBJ2-2; 9 bases agree with TRBD1. After removal of 5 bases from V and 7 bases from J, the junction contained 5 bases not matched to a gene. CDR1 MNHEY and CDR2 SVGAGI come from the germline V gene. The CDR3 contains 14 residues. CDR3 region: CASSPYRGLGELFF. CDR3 nucleotides: TGTGCCAGCAGTCCTTACAGGGGGCTCGGGGAGCTGTTTTTT.

The chain links TRBV18 to TRBJ1-6; 7 bases are shared with TRBD1. The V gene end was trimmed by 3 bases and the J gene end by 7 bases; junction bases not matched to a gene: 12. The CDR3 is made up of 17 amino acids. Germline-derived CDR1 and CDR2 are KGHSH and LQKENI. The DNA for the CDR3 is TGTGCCAGCTCACCTTACCGGGACAGCTTATTAAATTCACCCCTCCACTTT. Translating it yields CASSPYRDSLLNSPLHF.